This T cell receptor beta chain was captured in a study of human T cells and chemical hapten exposure. Germline V CDR1 and CDR2: MNHEY, SMNVEV (reference sequence). V gave up 0 bases and J gave up 7 bases, with 12 bases separating them. This CDR3 region has 14 residues. Specified time point: patch test 3, about 24 weeks after DPC sensitization. Treatment in this sample: therapeutic diphenylcyclopropenone sensitization with weekly scalp DPC. Unfractionated whole blood yielded total RNA. This clonotype appeared a few times. TCRdb fed the RACE reads into MiXCR, producing one record per CDR3 protein. The table has 30,000 to 40,000 distinct CDR3 sequences, 10% to 15% seen once; the top ten hold 2% to 2.5%.

The V call is TRBV27, the J call TRBJ1-1, with D possibly TRBD1 on 5 matching bases. This TCR came from a woman aged 35 to 49 with alopecia areata. Some clones in this sample may be carry-over from other donors' samples. Sample: whole blood, taken in connection with sensitization to the hapten diphenylcyclopropenone (DPC). The DNA for the CDR3 is TGTGCCAGCAGTTTATCTGCAGGGAGGAATGAAGCTTTCTTT. Its translation is CASSLSAGRNEAFF.